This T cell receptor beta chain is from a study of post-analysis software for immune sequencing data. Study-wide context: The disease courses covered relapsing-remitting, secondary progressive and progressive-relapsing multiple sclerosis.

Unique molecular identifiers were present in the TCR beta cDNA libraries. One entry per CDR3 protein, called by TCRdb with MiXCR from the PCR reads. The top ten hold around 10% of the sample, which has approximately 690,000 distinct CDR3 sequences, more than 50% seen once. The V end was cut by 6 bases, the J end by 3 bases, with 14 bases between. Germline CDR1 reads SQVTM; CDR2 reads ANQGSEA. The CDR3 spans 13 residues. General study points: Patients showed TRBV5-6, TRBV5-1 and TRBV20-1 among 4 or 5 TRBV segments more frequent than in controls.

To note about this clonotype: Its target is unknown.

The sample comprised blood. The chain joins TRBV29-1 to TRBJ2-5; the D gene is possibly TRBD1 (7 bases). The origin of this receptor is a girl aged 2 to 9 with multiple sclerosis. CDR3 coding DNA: TGCAGCGTCGTTCAGGGGGGAGAAGAGACCCAGTACTTC. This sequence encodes CSVVQGGEETQYF. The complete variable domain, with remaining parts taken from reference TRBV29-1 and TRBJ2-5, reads SAVISQKPSRDICQRGTSLTIQCQVDSQVTMMFWYRQQPGQSLTLIATANQGSEATYESGFVIDKFPISRPNLTFSTLTVSNMSPEDSSIYLCSVVQGGEETQYFGPGTRLLVL.